These T cell receptor beta chains were read from a single sample in a study of shared T cell receptors in the human thymus. Generated by immunoSEQ multiplex PCR, the TCRdb table keeps only in-frame clones and is missing some. In the table there are 600,000 to 900,000 clones, approximately 85% of which are singletons. These same records also appear under a second study, on human thymus T cells.

The sample comprised thymocytes. Receptors originate from a girl in the first two years of life with a congenital heart defect. Each CDR3 is given with its conserved first and last residue. The D gene is left open where the match is weak. Rows give clone size only sometimes, using once, few, many, or a class for an expanded clone.

d_call j_call v_call clone_size cdr3_nt cdr3_aa
NA TRBJ1-4 TRBV27 NA TGTGCCAGCAGTTTGGCCACAGGAACGGGTGCTCAAACTAATGAAAAACTGTTTTTT CASSLATGTGAQTNEKLFF
TRBD2 TRBJ2-5 TRBV7-4 once TGTGCCAGCAGCTCGGCGGGGGGGCAAGAGACCCAGTACTTC CASSSAGGQETQYF
NA TRBJ1-5 TRBV2 NA TGTGCCAGCAGTGACAGATCCCATAGCAATCAGCCCCAGCATTTT CASSDRSHSNQPQHF
TRBD1 TRBJ1-4 TRBV28 once TGTGCCAGCAGAGGGACAGGCAATGAAAAACTGTTTTTT CASRGTGNEKLFF
NA TRBJ2-5 TRBV23-1 once TGCGCCAGCAGGCCCTGTGGGATTTATCGGCCCAATCCCCGGGGAGAGACCCAGTACTTC CASRPCGIYRPNPRGETQYF
NA TRBJ1-4 TRBV4-3 NA TGCGCCAGCAGCCAAGAGCAGGCACCCCCGGCTAATGAAAAACTGTTTTTT CASSQEQAPPANEKLFF
TRBD1 TRBJ2-7 TRBV7-9 NA TGTGCCAGCAGCTCAGAGGTAGGGACAGAGGACTACGAGCAGTACTTC CASSSEVGTEDYEQYF
NA TRBJ2-1 TRBV1 few TGCACCAGCAGCCAAGATCTCGGGAGGGCTACCTACAATGAGCAGTTCTTC CTSSQDLGRATYNEQFF
NA TRBJ2-3 TRBV27 NA TGTGCCAGCAGTTTAAGCCTCCTAGAAGAGGATCCCACAGATACGCAGTATTTT CASSLSLLEEDPTDTQYF
NA TRBJ1-2 TRBV4-1 NA TGCGCCAGCAGTTCTTCCAGGCAGGGGATCTACTATGGCTACACCTTC CASSSSRQGIYYGYTF
TRBD1 TRBJ1-2 TRBV12-5 NA TGTGCTAGTGGTTTGACCCCAGGGACAGGTAGAAAGGGTGGCTACACCTTC CASGLTPGTGRKGGYTF
NA TRBJ1-6 TRBV10-2 NA TGCGCCAGCAGTGGGCAGGGAGGCAATTCACCCCTCCACTTT CASSGQGGNSPLHF
TRBD1 TRBJ1-5 TRBV4-1 NA TGCGCCAGCAGCCAAGATATCGAGACAGGGTGGGTTCAGCCCCAGCATTTT CASSQDIETGWVQPQHF
NA TRBJ1-5 TRBV19 NA TGTGCCAGTAGTATAGGGACACCTAGCAATCAGCCCCAGCATTTT CASSIGTPSNQPQHF
TRBD2 TRBJ2-7 TRBV15 NA TGTGCCACCAGCAGAGAGTCCCCTTCTAGCGGCGAGCAGTACTTC CATSRESPSSGEQYF
TRBD1 TRBJ1-4 TRBV4-2 once TGTGCCAGCAGCCAAGAAGAGGAAGCCCGTGGGACAGGCCGTGAAAAACTGTTTTTT CASSQEEEARGTGREKLFF
TRBD2 TRBJ2-3 TRBV27 NA TGTGCCAGCAGTTTGTTGGTAGCGGGGGAAGATACGCAGTATTTT CASSLLVAGEDTQYF
TRBD1 TRBJ2-1 TRBV27 NA TGTGCCAGCAGTTTAACAGGGGGCTATTTCGGTGAGCAGTTCTTC CASSLTGGYFGEQFF
NA TRBJ1-1 TRBV5-1 once TGCGCCAGCAGCTTCAGGGACACATCAAACACTGAAGCTTTCTTT CASSFRDTSNTEAFF
TRBD1 TRBJ1-2 TRBV5-5 NA TGTGCCAGCAACACCATTGACAGGGCTCATGGCTACACCTTC CASNTIDRAHGYTF
TRBD1 TRBJ2-7 TRBV5-6 few TGTGCCAGCAGTTCGGGACAGGGGTACGAGCAGTACTTC CASSSGQGYEQYF
TRBD1 TRBJ1-5 TRBV7-2 NA TGTGCCAGCAGCTCCCAGGGGGGTGCGGATCAGCCCCAGCATTTT CASSSQGGADQPQHF
TRBD2 TRBJ2-3 TRBV7-2 NA TGTGCCAGCAGCTTAGAGACTAGCGGGGGCCGCACAGATACGCAGTATTTT CASSLETSGGRTDTQYF
NA TRBJ1-5 TRBV6-6 NA TGTGCCAGCAGTTACAGACCCCGCGGGAATCAGCCCCAGCATTTT CASSYRPRGNQPQHF
TRBD2 TRBJ2-6 TRBV2 NA TGTGCCAGCAGCGGGCCCCAAGCGGGGGTGAACTCTGGGGCCAACGTCCTGACTTTC CASSGPQAGVNSGANVLTF
TRBD1 TRBJ1-1 TRBV6-4 NA TGTGCCAGCAGTGACTCGATATTACAGGGGCCGATGGATGAGAACACTGAAGCTTTCTTT CASSDSILQGPMDENTEAFF
TRBD2 TRBJ2-5 TRBV9 NA TGTGCCAGCAGCATTAGCGGGGGGATGGGAGAGACCCAGTACTTC CASSISGGMGETQYF
NA TRBJ1-5 TRBV28 NA TGTGCCAGCAGCTGCAGGTTGGGCAGTCAGCTCAATCAGCCCCAGCATTTT CASSCRLGSQLNQPQHF
NA TRBJ1-5 TRBV7-2 NA TGTGCCAGCAGCTTCTTCGGGGGAGGAATGGAGCCCCAGCATTTT CASSFFGGGMEPQHF